The present entry profiles one T cell receptor (beta chain) with its context. Using its own MiXCR run on the 5' RACE reads, TCRdb lists one record per CDR3 protein. The repertoire holds some 730,000 distinct CDR3 sequences, with roughly 18% as singletons. This sample is part of a study of identical twins. The germline V and J ends were trimmed by 8 bases and 4 bases, with 20 bases remaining between them. Germline V gene lookup returns CDR1 MNHEY and CDR2 SVGEGT. This CDR3 region has 15 residues. This same sample was also taken into another study, of T cells expressing NK-cell markers. That paper notes: With an anti-gamma-delta TCR antibody, sorting in several experiments was kept to alpha-beta TCR T cells. Where a handful of donors were concerned, these clonotypes also led the CD3+CD56-NKG2C+ fraction.

V and J are TRBV6-2 or TRBV6-3 and TRBJ2-5; tentatively, D is TRBD1 (6 bases). The sample taken for sequencing was PBMCs. This clonotype was sampled from a young woman in good health. The CDR3 DNA sequence: TGTGCCAGCCACCTGCAGGGGCGCGAAGGAGAGACCCAGTACTTC. It translates to CASHLQGREGETQYF.